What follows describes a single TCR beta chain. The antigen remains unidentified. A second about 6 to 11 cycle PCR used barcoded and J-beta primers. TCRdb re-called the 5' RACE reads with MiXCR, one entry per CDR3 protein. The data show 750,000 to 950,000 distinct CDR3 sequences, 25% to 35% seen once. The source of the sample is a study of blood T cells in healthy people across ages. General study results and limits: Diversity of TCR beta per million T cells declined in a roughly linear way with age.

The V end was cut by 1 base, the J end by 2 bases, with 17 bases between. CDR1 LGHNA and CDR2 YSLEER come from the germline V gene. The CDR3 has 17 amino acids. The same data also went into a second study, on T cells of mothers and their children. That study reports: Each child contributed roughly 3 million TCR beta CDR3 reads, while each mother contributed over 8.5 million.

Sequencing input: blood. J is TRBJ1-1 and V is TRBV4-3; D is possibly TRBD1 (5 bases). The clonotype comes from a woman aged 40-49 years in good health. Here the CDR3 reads CASSQAHKGVGNTEAFF. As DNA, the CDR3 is TGCGCCAGCAGCCAAGCCCACAAAGGGGTTGGTAACACTGAAGCTTTCTTT.